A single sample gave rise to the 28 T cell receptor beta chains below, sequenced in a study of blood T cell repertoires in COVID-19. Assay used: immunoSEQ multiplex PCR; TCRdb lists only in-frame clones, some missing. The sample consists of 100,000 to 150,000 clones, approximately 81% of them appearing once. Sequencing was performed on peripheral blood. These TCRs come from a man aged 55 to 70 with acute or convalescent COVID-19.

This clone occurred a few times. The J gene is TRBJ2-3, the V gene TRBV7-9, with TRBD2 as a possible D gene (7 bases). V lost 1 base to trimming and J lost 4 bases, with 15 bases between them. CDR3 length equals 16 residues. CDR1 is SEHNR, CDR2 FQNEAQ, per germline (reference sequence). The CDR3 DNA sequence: TGTGCCAGCAGCTTAGGACTAGGGGGGGGCCCAGATACGCAGTATTTT. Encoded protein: CASSLGLGGGPDTQYF. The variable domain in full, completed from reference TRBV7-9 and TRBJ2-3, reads DTGVSQNPRHKITKRGQNVTFRCDPISEHNRLYWYRQTLGQGPEFLTYFQNEAQLEKSRLLSDRFSAERPKGSFSTLEIQRTEQGDSAMYLCASSLGLGGGPDTQYFGPGTRLTVL.

CDR3 residues: CASSIGAGGSYVQPQHF. The CDR3 DNA follows: TGTGCCAGTAGCATTGGGGCAGGGGGATCATACGTTCAGCCCCAGCATTTT. The genes are TRBV19 and TRBJ1-5; 7 bases fit TRBD1. CDR1 and CDR2 from the germline V gene are LNHDA and SQIVND (reference sequence). The CDR3 is 17 amino acids. Germline trimming cut 6 bases from V and 6 bases from J; bases unmatched to any gene: 17.

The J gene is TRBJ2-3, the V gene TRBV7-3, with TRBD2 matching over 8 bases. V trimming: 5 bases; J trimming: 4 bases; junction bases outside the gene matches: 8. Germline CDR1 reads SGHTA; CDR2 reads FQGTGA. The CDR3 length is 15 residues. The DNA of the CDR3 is TGTGCCAGCAGCGCCAGACCGGGACTAGCAGATACGCAGTATTTT. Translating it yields CASSARPGLADTQYF.

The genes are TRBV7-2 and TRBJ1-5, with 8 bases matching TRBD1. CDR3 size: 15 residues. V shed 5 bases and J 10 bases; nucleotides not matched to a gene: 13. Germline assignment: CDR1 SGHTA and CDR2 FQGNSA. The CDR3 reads CASSPQGQAIVPQHF. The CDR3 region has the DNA TGTGCCAGCAGCCCACAGGGACAGGCGATTGTTCCCCAGCATTTT.

CDR3 loop: CASKRSSGNTIYF. The CDR3 DNA reads as TGTGCCAGCAAGAGAAGCTCTGGAAACACCATATATTTT. V usage is TRBV5-8 and J usage is TRBJ1-3, with D uncertain. The germline CDR1 and CDR2 sequences are SGHTS and YDEGEE. The V and J ends lost 6 bases and 0 bases respectively, with 7 bases between them. This CDR3 has 13 amino acids.

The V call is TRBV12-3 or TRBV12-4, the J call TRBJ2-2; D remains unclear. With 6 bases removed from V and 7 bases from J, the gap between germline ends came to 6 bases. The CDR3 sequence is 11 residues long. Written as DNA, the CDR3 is TGTGCCAGCAGCCTGAGCGGGGAGCTGTTTTTT. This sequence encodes CASSLSGELFF.

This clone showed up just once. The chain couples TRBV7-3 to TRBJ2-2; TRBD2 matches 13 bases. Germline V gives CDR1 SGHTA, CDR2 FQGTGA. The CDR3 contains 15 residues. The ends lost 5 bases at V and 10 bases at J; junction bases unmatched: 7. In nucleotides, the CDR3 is TGTGCCAGCAGCCCCGGACTAGCGGGAGTGGAGGAGCTGTTTTTT. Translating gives CASSPGLAGVEELFF.

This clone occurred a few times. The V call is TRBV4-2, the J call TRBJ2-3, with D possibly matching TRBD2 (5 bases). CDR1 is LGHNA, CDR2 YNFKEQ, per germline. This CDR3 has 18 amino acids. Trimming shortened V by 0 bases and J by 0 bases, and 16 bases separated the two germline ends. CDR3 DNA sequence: TGTGCCAGCAGCCAAGATCGTCCCCTAGCACCTAGCACAGATACGCAGTATTTT. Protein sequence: CASSQDRPLAPSTDTQYF.

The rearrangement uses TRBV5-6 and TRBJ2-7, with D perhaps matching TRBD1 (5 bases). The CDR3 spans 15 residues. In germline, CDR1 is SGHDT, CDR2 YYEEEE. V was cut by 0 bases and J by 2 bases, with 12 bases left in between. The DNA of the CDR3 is TGTGCCAGCAGCTTGGGGCAGGGTCGCACCTACGAGCAGTACTTC. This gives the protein CASSLGQGRTYEQYF. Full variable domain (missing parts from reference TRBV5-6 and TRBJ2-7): DAGVTQSPTHLIKTRGQQVTLRCSPKSGHDTVSWYQQALGQGPQFIFQYYEEEERQRGNFPDRFSGHQFPNYSSELNVNALLLGDSALYLCASSLGQGRTYEQYFGPGTRLTVT.

This chain's CDR3 is CAWSPPSVRYEQYF. In nucleotides, the CDR3 is TGTGCCTGGAGTCCCCCCAGCGTTCGGTACGAGCAGTACTTC. The chain couples TRBV30 to TRBJ2-7; D is unclear. The germline V gene encodes CDR1 GTSNPN and CDR2 SVGIG (reference sequence). CDR3 length: 14 amino acids. Between the trimmed V and J ends, which lost 2 bases and 4 bases, there was a span of 15 bases.

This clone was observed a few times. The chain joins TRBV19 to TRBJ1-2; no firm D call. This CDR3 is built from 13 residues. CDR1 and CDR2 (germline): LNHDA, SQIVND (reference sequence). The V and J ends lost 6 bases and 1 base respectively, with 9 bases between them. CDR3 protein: CASSPRVNYGYTF. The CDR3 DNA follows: TGTGCCAGTAGCCCCCGGGTTAACTATGGCTACACCTTC.

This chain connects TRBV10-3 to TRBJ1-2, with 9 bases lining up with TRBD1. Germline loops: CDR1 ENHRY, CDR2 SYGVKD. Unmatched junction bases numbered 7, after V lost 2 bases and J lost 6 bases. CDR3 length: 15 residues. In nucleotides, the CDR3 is TGTGCCATCAGTGAGGCCGGGACAGGGATCGATGGCTACACCTTC. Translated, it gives CAISEAGTGIDGYTF.

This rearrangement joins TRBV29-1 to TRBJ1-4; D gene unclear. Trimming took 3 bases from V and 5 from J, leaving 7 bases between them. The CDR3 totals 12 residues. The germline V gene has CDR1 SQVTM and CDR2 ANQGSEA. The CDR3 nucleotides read TGCAGCGTTGATCCGGGGAATGAAAAACTGTTTTTT. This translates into CSVDPGNEKLFF.

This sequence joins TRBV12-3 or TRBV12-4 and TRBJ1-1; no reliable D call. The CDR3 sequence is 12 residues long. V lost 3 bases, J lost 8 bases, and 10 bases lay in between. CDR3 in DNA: TGTGCCAGCAGTTTGATACAGACCGAAGCTTTCTTT. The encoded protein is CASSLIQTEAFF.

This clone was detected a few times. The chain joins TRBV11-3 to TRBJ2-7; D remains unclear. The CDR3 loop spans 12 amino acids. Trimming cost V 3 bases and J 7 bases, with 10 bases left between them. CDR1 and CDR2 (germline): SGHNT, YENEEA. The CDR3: CASSFSIGEQYF. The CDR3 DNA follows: TGTGCCAGCAGCTTTTCGATCGGGGAGCAGTACTTC. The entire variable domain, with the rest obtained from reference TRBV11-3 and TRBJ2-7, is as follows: EAGVVQSPRYKIIEKKQPVAFWCNPISGHNTLYWYLQNLGQGPELLIRYENEEAVDDSQLPKDRFSAERLKGVDSTLKIQPAELGDSAVYLCASSFSIGEQYFGPGTRLTVT.

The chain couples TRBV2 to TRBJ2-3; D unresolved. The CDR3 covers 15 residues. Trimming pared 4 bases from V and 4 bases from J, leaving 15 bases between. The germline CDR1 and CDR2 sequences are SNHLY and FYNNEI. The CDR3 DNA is TGTGCCAGCAGTGCGCTAGATTTATACTCAGATACGCAGTATTTT. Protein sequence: CASSALDLYSDTQYF.

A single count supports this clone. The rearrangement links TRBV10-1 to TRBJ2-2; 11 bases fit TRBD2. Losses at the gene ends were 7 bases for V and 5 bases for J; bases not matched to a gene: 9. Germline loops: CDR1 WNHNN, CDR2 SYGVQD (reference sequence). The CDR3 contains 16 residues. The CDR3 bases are TGCGCCAGCACTGGGACTAGCGGACAAAGTACCGGGGAGCTGTTTTTT. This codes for CASTGTSGQSTGELFF.

The CDR3 here is CASSEIPFQGTEAFF. CDR3 nucleotide sequence: TGTGCCAGCAGTGAGATCCCCTTCCAGGGCACTGAAGCTTTCTTT. The J gene is TRBJ1-1, the V gene TRBV6-1; the D gene is possibly TRBD1 (5 bases). Germline V CDR1 and CDR2: MNHNS, SASEGT. The CDR3 is 15 residues long. The V gene lost 3 bases and the J gene lost 4 bases, with 15 bases spanning the gap.

CDR3 nucleotide sequence: TGTGCCAGCAGCTTAGACACGTTAGCGGGAGGGCCTTTTCGTCCCTACGAGCAGTACTTC. It is translated as CASSLDTLAGGPFRPYEQYF. The J gene is TRBJ2-7, the V gene TRBV11-3; 11 nucleotides agree with TRBD2. The CDR3 sequence is 20 residues long. Losses at the gene ends were 0 bases for V and 2 bases for J; bases not matched to a gene: 15. The germline V gene has CDR1 SGHNT and CDR2 YENEEA. The variable domain in full, completed from reference TRBV11-3 and TRBJ2-7, reads EAGVVQSPRYKIIEKKQPVAFWCNPISGHNTLYWYLQNLGQGPELLIRYENEEAVDDSQLPKDRFSAERLKGVDSTLKIQPAELGDSAVYLCASSLDTLAGGPFRPYEQYFGPGTRLTVT.

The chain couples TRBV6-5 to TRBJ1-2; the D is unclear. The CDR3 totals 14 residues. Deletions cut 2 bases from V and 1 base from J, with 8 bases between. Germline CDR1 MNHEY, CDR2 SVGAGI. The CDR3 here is CASSYGQNNYGYTF. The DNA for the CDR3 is TGTGCCAGCAGTTACGGGCAGAATAACTATGGCTACACCTTC.

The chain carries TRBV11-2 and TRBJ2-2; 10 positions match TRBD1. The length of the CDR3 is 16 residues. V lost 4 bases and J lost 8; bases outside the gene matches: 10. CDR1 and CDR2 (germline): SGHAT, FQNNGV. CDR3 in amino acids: CASSYGDRTGGGELFF. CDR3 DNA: TGTGCCAGCAGCTATGGGGATCGGACAGGGGGTGGGGAGCTGTTTTTT.

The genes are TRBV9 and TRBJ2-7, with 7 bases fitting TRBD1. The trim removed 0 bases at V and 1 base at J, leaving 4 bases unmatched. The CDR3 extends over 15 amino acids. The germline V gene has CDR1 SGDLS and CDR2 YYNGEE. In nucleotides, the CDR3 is TGTGCCAGCAGCGTAGATGGCAGGGGGTCCTACGAGCAGTACTTC. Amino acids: CASSVDGRGSYEQYF.

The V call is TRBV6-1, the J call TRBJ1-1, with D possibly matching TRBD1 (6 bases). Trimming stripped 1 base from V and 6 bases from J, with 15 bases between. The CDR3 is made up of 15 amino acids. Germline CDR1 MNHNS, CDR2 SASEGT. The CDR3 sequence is CASSEGLQGRAEAFF. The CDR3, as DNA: TGTGCCAGCAGTGAAGGGCTACAGGGACGGGCTGAAGCTTTCTTT.

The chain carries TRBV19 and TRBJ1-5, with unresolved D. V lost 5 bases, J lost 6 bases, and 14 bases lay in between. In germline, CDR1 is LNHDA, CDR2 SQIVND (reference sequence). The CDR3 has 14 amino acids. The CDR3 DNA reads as TGTGCCAGTAGTCCGAAGACCGACTTTCAGCCCCAGCATTTT. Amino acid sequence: CASSPKTDFQPQHF.

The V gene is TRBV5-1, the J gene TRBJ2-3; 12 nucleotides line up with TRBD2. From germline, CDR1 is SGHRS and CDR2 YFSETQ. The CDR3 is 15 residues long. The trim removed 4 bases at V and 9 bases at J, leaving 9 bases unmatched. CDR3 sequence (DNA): TGCGCCAGCAGCAACCCGACTAGCGGGGGACAAACGCAGTATTTT. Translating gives CASSNPTSGGQTQYF.

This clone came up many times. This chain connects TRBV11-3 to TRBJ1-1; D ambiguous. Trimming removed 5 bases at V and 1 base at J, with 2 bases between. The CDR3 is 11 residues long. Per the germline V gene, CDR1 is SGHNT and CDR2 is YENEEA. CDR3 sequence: CASSRNTEAFF. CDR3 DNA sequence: TGTGCCAGCAGCCGGAACACTGAAGCTTTCTTT. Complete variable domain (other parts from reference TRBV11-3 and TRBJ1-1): EAGVVQSPRYKIIEKKQPVAFWCNPISGHNTLYWYLQNLGQGPELLIRYENEEAVDDSQLPKDRFSAERLKGVDSTLKIQPAELGDSAVYLCASSRNTEAFFGQGTRLTVV.

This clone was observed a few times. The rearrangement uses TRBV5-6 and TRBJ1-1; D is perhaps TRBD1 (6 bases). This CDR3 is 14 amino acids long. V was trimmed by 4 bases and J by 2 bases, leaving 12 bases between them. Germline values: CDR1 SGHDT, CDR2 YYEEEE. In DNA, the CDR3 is TGTGCCAGCAGCACAGGGACTACTAACACTGAAGCTTTCTTT. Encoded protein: CASSTGTTNTEAFF.

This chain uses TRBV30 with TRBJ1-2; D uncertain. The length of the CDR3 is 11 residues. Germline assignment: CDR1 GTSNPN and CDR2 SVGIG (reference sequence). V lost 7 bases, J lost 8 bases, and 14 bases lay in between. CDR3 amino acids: CASDAERGYTF. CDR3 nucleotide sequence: TGTGCCTCGGACGCCGAGCGGGGCTACACCTTC.